The clone carrying this T cell receptor beta chain was counted a single time. No antigen is known for it. CDR1 and CDR2 (germline): SGHVS, FQNEAQ. CDR3 length: 12 residues. V was cut by 7 bases and J by 13 bases, with 17 bases left in between. The sample originates from a study of cytomegalovirus exposure and HLA in healthy donors. The overall study: Some 85 million unique TCRs, all from HLA-typed donors, were included in an early release of the data. Study-wide results and caveats: In a later analysis, TCR beta V- and J-gene trimming showed a link to a missense DCLRE1C variant. A few V segments could not be told apart, such as TRBV6-2 and TRBV6-3, and were left out. Cytomegalovirus association was assigned to about 150 TCR beta chains.

The primer mix had 60 Vbeta and 13 Jbeta primers. The protocol was immunoSEQ multiplex PCR, while the TCRdb copy is restricted to in-frame clones and leaves out a portion. Among about 150,000 clones, 55% to 75% were seen once, and the ten largest hold less than 5%. This receptor was obtained from a man between 50 and 59 years old in good health and CMV-seropositive. Material for sequencing was PBMCs. The rearrangement links TRBV7-8 to TRBJ2-1, with a possible D match to TRBD1 (6 bases). CDR3 nucleotides: TGTGCCAGCAACCCTTACGCAGGGGAACAGTTCTTC. It encodes CASNPYAGEQFF.